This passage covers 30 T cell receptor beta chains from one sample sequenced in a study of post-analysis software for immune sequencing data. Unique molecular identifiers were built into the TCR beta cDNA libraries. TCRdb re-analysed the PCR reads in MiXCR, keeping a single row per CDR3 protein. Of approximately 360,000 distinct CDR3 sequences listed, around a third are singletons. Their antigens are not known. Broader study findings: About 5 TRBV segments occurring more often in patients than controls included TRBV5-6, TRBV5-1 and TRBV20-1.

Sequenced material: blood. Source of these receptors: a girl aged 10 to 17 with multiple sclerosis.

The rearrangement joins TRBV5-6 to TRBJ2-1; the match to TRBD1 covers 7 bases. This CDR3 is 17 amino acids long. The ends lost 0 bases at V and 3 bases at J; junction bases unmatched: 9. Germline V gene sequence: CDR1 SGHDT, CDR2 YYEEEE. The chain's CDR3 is CASSLEGRGLVYNEQFF. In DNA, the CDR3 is TGTGCCAGCAGCTTGGAGGGCAGGGGGTTGGTCTACAATGAGCAGTTCTTC.

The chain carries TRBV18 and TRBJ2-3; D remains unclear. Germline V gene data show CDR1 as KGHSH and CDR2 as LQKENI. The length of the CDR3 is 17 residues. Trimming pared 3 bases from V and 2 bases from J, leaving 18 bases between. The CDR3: CASSPRFGRRPTDTQYF. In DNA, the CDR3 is TGTGCCAGCTCACCCCGATTCGGACGGCGGCCCACAGATACGCAGTATTTT.

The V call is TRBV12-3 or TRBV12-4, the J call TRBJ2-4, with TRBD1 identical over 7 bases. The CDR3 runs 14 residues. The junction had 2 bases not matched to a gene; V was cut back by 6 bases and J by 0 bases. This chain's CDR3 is CASRAGGAKNIQYF. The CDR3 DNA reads TGTGCCAGCAGAGCAGGGGGAGCCAAAAACATTCAGTACTTC.

CDR3 protein: CASSPGTSGLTEQFF. The CDR3 nucleotides read TGTGCCAGCAGTCCCGGGACTAGCGGCCTTACGGAGCAGTTCTTC. V gene TRBV27 combines with J gene TRBJ2-1; 11 positions match TRBD2. Trimming took 5 bases from V and 10 from J; bases not matched to a gene: 10. The CDR3 sequence is 15 residues long. Germline lookup yields CDR1 MNHEY and CDR2 SMNVEV (reference sequence).

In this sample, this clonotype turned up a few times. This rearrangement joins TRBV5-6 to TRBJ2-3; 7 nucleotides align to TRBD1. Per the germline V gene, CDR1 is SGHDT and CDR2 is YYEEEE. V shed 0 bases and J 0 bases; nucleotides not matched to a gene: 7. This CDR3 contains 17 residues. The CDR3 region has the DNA TGTGCCAGCAGCTTGGGACAGGGCCAATCTAGCACAGATACGCAGTATTTT. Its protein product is CASSLGQGQSSTDTQYF.

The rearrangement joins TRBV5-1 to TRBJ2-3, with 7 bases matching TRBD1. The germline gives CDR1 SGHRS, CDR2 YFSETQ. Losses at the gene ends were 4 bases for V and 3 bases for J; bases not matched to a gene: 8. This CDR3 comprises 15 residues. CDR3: CASSLGTAGTDTQYF. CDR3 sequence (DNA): TGCGCCAGCAGCCTGGGGACAGCCGGGACAGATACGCAGTATTTT.

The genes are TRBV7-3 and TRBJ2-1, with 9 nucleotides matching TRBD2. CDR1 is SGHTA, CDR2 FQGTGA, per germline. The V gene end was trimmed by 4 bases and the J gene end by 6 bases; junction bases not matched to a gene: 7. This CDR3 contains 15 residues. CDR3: CASSSYSGGSNEQFF. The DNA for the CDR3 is TGTGCCAGCAGCTCTTATAGCGGGGGCAGCAATGAGCAGTTCTTC.

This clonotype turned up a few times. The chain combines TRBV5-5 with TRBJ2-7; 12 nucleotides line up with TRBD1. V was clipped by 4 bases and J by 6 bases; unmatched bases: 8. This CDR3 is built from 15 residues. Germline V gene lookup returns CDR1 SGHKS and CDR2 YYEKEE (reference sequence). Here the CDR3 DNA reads TGTGCCAGCAGCCACCCGGGACAGGGGGCTCGCGAGCAGTACTTC. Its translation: CASSHPGQGAREQYF.

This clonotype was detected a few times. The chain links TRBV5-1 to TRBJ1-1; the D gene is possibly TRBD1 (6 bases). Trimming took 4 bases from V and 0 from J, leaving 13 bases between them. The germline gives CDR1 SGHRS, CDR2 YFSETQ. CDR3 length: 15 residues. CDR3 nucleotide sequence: TGCGCCAGCAGCAAGACCAGGGGTATGAACACTGAAGCTTTCTTT. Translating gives CASSKTRGMNTEAFF.

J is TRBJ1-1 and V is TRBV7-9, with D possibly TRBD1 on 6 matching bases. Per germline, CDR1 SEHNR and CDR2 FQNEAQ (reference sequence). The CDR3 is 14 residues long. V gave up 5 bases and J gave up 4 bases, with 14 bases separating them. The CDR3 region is CASSQTGMVTEAFF. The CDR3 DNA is TGTGCCAGCAGCCAAACAGGGATGGTCACTGAAGCTTTCTTT.

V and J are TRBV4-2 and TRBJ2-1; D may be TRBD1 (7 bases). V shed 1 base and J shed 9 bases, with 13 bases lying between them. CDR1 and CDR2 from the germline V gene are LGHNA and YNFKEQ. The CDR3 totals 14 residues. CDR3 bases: TGTGCCAGCAGCCAAGGGGCAGGGGGGCGTGAGCAGTTCTTC. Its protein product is CASSQGAGGREQFF.

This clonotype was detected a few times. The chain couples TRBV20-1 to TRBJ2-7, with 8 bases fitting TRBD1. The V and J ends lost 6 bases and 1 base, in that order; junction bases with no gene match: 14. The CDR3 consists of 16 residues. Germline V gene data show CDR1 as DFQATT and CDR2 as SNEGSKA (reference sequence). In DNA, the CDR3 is TGCAGTGCCTATAACATTCGGACAGGGCCTTCCTACGAGCAGTACTTC. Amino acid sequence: CSAYNIRTGPSYEQYF.

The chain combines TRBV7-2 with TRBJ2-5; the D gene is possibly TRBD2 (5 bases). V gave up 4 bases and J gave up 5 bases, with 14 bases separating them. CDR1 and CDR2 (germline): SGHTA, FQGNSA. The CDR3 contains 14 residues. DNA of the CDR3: TGTGCCAGCAGCTCGGGAATAAGTGGGGAGACCCAGTACTTC. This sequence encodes CASSSGISGETQYF.

The CDR3 loop is CASSEGDRPYEQYF. In nucleotides, the CDR3 is TGTGCCAGCAGCGAAGGAGACAGACCCTACGAGCAGTACTTC. J is TRBJ2-7 and V is TRBV18; TRBD1 is a possible D gene (5 bases). V was clipped by 8 bases and J by 2 bases, with 16 bases between them. The germline CDR1 and CDR2 sequences are KGHSH and LQKENI. The CDR3 has 14 amino acids. Together with reference TRBV18 and TRBJ2-7, the CDR3 gives the full variable domain: NAGVMQNPRHLVRRRGQEARLRCSPMKGHSHVYWYRQLPEEGLKFMVYLQKENIIDESGMPKERFSAEFPKEGPSILRIQQVVRGDSAAYFCASSEGDRPYEQYFGPGTRLTVT.

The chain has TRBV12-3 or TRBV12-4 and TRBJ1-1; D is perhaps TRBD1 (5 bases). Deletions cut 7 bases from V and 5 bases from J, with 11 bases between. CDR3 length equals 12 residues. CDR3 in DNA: TGTGCCAGCACCAGAGGGGAAACTGAAGCTTTCTTT. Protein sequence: CASTRGETEAFF.

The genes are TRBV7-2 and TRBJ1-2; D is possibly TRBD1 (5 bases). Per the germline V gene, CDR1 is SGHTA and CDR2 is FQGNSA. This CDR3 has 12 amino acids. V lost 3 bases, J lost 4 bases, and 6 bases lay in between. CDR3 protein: CASSFDSYGYTF. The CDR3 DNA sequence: TGTGCCAGCAGCTTCGACAGCTATGGCTACACCTTC.

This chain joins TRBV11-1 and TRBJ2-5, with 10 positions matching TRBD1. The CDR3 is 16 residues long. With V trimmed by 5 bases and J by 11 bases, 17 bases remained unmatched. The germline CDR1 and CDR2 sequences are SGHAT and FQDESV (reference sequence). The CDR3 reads CASSLQTGGSYNEQYF. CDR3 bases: TGTGCCAGCAGCCTCCAGACAGGGGGCTCCTACAATGAGCAGTACTTC.

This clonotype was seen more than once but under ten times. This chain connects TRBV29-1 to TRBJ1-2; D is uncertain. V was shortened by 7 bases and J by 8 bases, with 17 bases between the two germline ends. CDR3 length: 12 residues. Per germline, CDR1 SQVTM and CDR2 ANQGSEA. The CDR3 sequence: CSAQGRGGGYTF. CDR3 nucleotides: TGCAGCGCCCAAGGTCGAGGTGGAGGCTACACCTTC.

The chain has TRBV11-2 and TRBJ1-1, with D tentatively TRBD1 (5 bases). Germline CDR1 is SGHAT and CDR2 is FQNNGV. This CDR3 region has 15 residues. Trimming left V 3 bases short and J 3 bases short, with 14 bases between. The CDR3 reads CASSLGRLGDTEAFF. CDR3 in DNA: TGTGCCAGCAGCTTGGGTAGGTTGGGGGACACTGAAGCTTTCTTT.

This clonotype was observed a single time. This chain's CDR3 is CASSLNGAGGLVVPLHF. CDR3 nucleotide sequence: TGTGCCAGCAGTTTAAATGGGGCTGGGGGATTGGTCGTCCCCCTCCACTTT. The chain recombines TRBV12-3 or TRBV12-4 with TRBJ1-6, with D tentatively TRBD1 (5 bases). This CDR3 is built from 17 residues. Trimming stripped 2 bases from V and 13 bases from J, with 24 bases between.

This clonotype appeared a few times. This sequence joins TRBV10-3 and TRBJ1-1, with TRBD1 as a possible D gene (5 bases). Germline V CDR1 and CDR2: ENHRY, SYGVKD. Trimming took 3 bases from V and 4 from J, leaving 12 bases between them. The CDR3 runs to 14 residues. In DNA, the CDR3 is TGTGCCATCAGTGAAATAGGGAGGGGCACTGAAGCTTTCTTT. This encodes CAISEIGRGTEAFF.

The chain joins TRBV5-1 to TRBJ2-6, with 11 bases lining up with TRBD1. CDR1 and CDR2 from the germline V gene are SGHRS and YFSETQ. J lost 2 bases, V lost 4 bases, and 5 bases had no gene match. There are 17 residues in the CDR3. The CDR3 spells CASSQSGQGAGANVLTF. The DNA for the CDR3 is TGCGCCAGCAGCCAGTCGGGACAGGGGGCTGGGGCCAACGTCCTGACTTTC.

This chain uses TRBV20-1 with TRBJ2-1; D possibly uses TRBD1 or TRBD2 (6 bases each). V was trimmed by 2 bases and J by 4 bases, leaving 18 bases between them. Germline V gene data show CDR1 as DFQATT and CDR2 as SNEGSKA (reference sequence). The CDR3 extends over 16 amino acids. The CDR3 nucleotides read TGCAGTGCTAGACGGGGGCGGGGTATACAATACAATGAGCAGTTCTTC. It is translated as CSARRGRGIQYNEQFF.

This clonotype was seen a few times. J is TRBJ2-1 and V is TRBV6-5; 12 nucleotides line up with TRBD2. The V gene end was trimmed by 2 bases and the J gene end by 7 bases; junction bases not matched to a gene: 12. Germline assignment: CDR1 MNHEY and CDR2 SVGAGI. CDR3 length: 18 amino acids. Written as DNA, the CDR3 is TGTGCCAGCAGTTACCCTGCAGGGGGACTAGCGGGCGGGAATGAGCAGTTCTTC. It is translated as CASSYPAGGLAGGNEQFF.

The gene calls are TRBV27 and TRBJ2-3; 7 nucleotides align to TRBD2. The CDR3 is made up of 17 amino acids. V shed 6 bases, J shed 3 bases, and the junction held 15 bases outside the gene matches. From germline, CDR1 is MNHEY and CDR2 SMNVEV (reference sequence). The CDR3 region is CASSSSPGGSITDTQYF. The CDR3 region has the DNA TGTGCCAGCAGCTCTTCGCCCGGGGGGTCTATTACAGATACGCAGTATTTT.

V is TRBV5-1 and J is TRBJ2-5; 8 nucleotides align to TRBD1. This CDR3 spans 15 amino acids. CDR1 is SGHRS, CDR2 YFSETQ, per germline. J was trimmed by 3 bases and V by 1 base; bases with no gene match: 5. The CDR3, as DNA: TGCGCCAGCAGCTTGTACCAGGGGGCCGAAGAGACCCAGTACTTC. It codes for CASSLYQGAEETQYF. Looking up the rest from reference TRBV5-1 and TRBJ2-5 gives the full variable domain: KAGVTQTPRYLIKTRGQQVTLSCSPISGHRSVSWYQQTPGQGLQFLFEYFSETQRNKGNFPGRFSGRQFSNSRSEMNVSTLELGDSALYLCASSLYQGAEETQYFGPGTRLLVL.

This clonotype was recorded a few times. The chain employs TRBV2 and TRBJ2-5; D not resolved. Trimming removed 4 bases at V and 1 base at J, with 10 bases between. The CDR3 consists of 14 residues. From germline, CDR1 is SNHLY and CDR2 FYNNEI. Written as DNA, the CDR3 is TGTGCCAGCAGTGTAGCACTGCTCCAAGAGACCCAGTACTTC. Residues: CASSVALLQETQYF.

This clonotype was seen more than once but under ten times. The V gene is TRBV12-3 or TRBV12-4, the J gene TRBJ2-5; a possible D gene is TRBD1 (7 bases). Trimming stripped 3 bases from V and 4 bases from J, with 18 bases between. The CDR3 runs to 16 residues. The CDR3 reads CASSFRLQGRRETQYF. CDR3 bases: TGTGCCAGCAGTTTCCGCCTACAGGGGAGGCGAGAGACCCAGTACTTC.

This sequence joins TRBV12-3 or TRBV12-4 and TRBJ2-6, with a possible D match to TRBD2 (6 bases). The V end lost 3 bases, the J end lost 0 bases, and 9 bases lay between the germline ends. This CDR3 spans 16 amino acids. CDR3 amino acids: CASSFPEGSGANVLTF. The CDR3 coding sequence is TGTGCCAGCAGTTTTCCGGAGGGCTCTGGGGCCAACGTCCTGACTTTC.

The CDR3 DNA reads as TGTGCCAGTGGACTAGCGGGGGGGAAAGATACGCAGTATTTT. Its translation: CASGLAGGKDTQYF. V gene TRBV19 combines with J gene TRBJ2-3; 15 bases match TRBD2. In germline, CDR1 is LNHDA, CDR2 SQIVND (reference sequence). Unmatched junction bases numbered 2, after V lost 8 bases and J lost 5 bases. This CDR3 contains 14 residues.